The rows below give T cell receptor beta chains drawn from one sample of a study of T cell responses to AZD1222 COVID-19 vaccine. Measured with immunoSEQ multiplex PCR; TCRdb has only the in-frame clones, and not every one. The data hold approximately 120,000 clones, with 88% observed a single time. The input for sequencing was peripheral blood, taken on day 0 of AZD1222 vaccination. These receptors were obtained from an adult in good health. The CDR3 runs from the conserved cysteine through the conserved F or W. The order of the fields is D gene, clone size, J gene, V gene, CDR3 DNA, CDR3 protein. A D gene is named only where the DNA matches it firmly. Clone size appears in some rows only: once, few, many, or a class for an expanded clone.

d_gene: TRBD1
abundance: -
j_gene: TRBJ1-5
v_gene: TRBV29-1
CDR3nt: TGCAGCGCACGGACAGGGGGCGGCAATCAGCCCCAGCATTTT
CDR3aa: CSARTGGGNQPQHF

d_gene: TRBD2
abundance: -
j_gene: TRBJ2-1
v_gene: TRBV11-3
CDR3nt: TGTGCCAGCAGCAGGATTAGGTCCGGGACTAGCGTTAATGAGCAGTTCTTC
CDR3aa: CASSRIRSGTSVNEQFF

d_gene: -
abundance: -
j_gene: TRBJ1-1
v_gene: TRBV6-5
CDR3nt: TGTGCCAGCAGTTACCTTCGGGGGCGAGAGACTGAAGCTTTCTTT
CDR3aa: CASSYLRGRETEAFF

d_gene: -
abundance: -
j_gene: TRBJ2-2
v_gene: TRBV27
CDR3nt: TGTGCCAGCAGCCCGGACAACACCGGGGAGCTGTTTTTT
CDR3aa: CASSPDNTGELFF

d_gene: -
abundance: few
j_gene: TRBJ1-1
v_gene: TRBV12-3/TRBV12-4
CDR3nt: TGTGCCAGCAGCGACCCTACGAACACTGAAGCTTTCTTT
CDR3aa: CASSDPTNTEAFF

d_gene: TRBD1
abundance: -
j_gene: TRBJ1-1
v_gene: TRBV13
CDR3nt: TGTGCCAGCAGCTTCGGTGGACAGGGGGGCACTGAAGCTTTCTTT
CDR3aa: CASSFGGQGGTEAFF

d_gene: -
abundance: -
j_gene: TRBJ2-1
v_gene: TRBV27
CDR3nt: TGTGCCAGCAGTCCCCTAAGGGAATACAATGAGCAGTTCTTC
CDR3aa: CASSPLREYNEQFF

d_gene: -
abundance: once
j_gene: TRBJ1-2
v_gene: TRBV7-9
CDR3nt: TGTGCCAGCAGCCCCTCTCCCCCGTCAGGGAACTATGGCTACACCTTC
CDR3aa: CASSPSPPSGNYGYTF

d_gene: -
abundance: -
j_gene: TRBJ2-2
v_gene: TRBV3-1/TRBV3-2
CDR3nt: TGTGCCAGCAGCCAAGAGGGGTCGAGGGCCGGGGAGCTGTTTTTT
CDR3aa: CASSQEGSRAGELFF

d_gene: -
abundance: -
j_gene: TRBJ1-1
v_gene: TRBV4-2
CDR3nt: TGTGCCAGCAGCCACGCAGGGGCTAACACTGAAGCTTTCTTT
CDR3aa: CASSHAGANTEAFF

d_gene: -
abundance: -
j_gene: TRBJ2-5
v_gene: TRBV9
CDR3nt: TGTGCCAGCAGCGGTCGGAGGGGGGTTCCCCAAGAGACCCAGTACTTC
CDR3aa: CASSGRRGVPQETQYF

d_gene: -
abundance: -
j_gene: TRBJ2-2
v_gene: TRBV24-1
CDR3nt: TGTGCCACCAGTGGGGTTTGGGACACCGGGGAGCTGTTTTTT
CDR3aa: CATSGVWDTGELFF

d_gene: TRBD2
abundance: once
j_gene: TRBJ2-3
v_gene: TRBV27
CDR3nt: TGTGCCAGCAGTTTAAGCGGGAGTATATTTGCAGATACGCAGTATTTT
CDR3aa: CASSLSGSIFADTQYF

d_gene: -
abundance: -
j_gene: TRBJ2-4
v_gene: TRBV11-2
CDR3nt: TGTGCCAGCAGGGAAAGCTATCGAGCCAAAAACATTCAGTACTTC
CDR3aa: CASRESYRAKNIQYF

d_gene: -
abundance: -
j_gene: TRBJ2-3
v_gene: TRBV7-2
CDR3nt: TGTGCCAGCAGTCAAAGGGAAGGCGGTGGCACAGATACGCAGTATTTT
CDR3aa: CASSQREGGGTDTQYF

d_gene: -
abundance: few
j_gene: TRBJ2-2
v_gene: TRBV6-4
CDR3nt: TGTGCCAGCAGTACCCAGGCGGAGGCCGGGGAGCTGTTTTTT
CDR3aa: CASSTQAEAGELFF

d_gene: -
abundance: -
j_gene: TRBJ1-2
v_gene: TRBV5-8
CDR3nt: TGTGCCAGCAGCGTCCAGGCTAACTATGGCTACACCTTC
CDR3aa: CASSVQANYGYTF

d_gene: TRBD1
abundance: -
j_gene: TRBJ1-1
v_gene: TRBV30
CDR3nt: TGTGCCTGGAGTGTAGACTGGGGGGCAGGGGGAACTGAAGCTTTCTTT
CDR3aa: CAWSVDWGAGGTEAFF

d_gene: -
abundance: -
j_gene: TRBJ1-5
v_gene: TRBV27
CDR3nt: TGTGCCAGCAGTTTAGGAGGCGCGGTTAATCAGCCCCAGCATTTT
CDR3aa: CASSLGGAVNQPQHF

d_gene: TRBD2
abundance: -
j_gene: TRBJ2-3
v_gene: TRBV2
CDR3nt: TGTGCCAGCAGAGGGACTAGCGGGGGGGCCTTGGCAGATACGCAGTATTTT
CDR3aa: CASRGTSGGALADTQYF

d_gene: TRBD2
abundance: few
j_gene: TRBJ2-1
v_gene: TRBV4-3
CDR3nt: TGCGCCAGCAGCCAAGATCTCACCGGACTAGCGGGGAAGGGAGAGCAGTTCTTC
CDR3aa: CASSQDLTGLAGKGEQFF

d_gene: -
abundance: -
j_gene: TRBJ2-3
v_gene: TRBV5-1
CDR3nt: TGCGCCAGCAGCTACCGGACTAGCACAGATACGCAGTATTTT
CDR3aa: CASSYRTSTDTQYF